A single T cell receptor (beta chain) is shown here with its context. Its target is unknown. Trimming pared 2 bases from V and 0 bases from J, leaving 8 bases between. The CDR3 extends over 15 amino acids. Germline V gene sequence: CDR1 MNHEY, CDR2 SVGAGI. Using immunoSEQ multiplex PCR, the repertoire was profiled, and TCRdb retains in-frame clones only, with some absent. The data show around 40,000 clones, with around 94% seen just once and 0.22% held by the top ten. The data are from a study of graft-versus-host responses after intestinal transplantation. Study conclusions and caveats: Investigators detected GvH clones in recipient marrow, with some emerging earlier in ileum or blood.

The TCR was taken from a human donor who was the organ donor for an intestinal transplant. This chain connects TRBV6-5 to TRBJ1-5; D is perhaps TRBD1 (5 bases). The sequencing here drew on unstimulated CD4+ T cells sorted from spleen or lymph node cells, taken before transplant. Written as DNA, the CDR3 is TGTGCCAGCAGTTACGGGACGATTAGCAATCAGCCCCAGCATTTT. It is translated as CASSYGTISNQPQHF.